This entry lists 3 T cell receptor beta chains sequenced from one sample in a study of T cells after yellow fever vaccination (dated by TCRdb to 2018 to 2020). The sample's treatment or condition label is to be understood as: live attenuated yellow fever vaccine strain. The method was 5' RACE. Sequenced using an Illumina HiSeq 2500. Starting from the raw public reads, TCRdb applied fastp trimming at Q25, assembled clones with MiXCR and retained in-frame beta chains. Rows merge per CDR3 protein into single entries with the most common DNA and genes. The sample has some 110,000 distinct CDR3 sequences on record, about 7.8% of them singletons. The top ten constitute 2.7% of the sample. The starting material was CD4+ T cells sorted from PBMCs, obtained 35 to 50 days after the first yellow fever vaccination. Receptor source: a man between 18 and 35 years old who received the YFV17D yellow fever vaccine.

This clonotype appeared many times. The rearrangement joins TRBV18 to TRBJ2-2; D might be TRBD2 (6 bases). CDR1 is KGHSH, CDR2 LQKENI, per germline. This CDR3 is 14 amino acids long. V was clipped by 6 bases and J by 2 bases, with 10 bases between them. CDR3 bases: TGTGCCAGCTCGCAGGGACTCAACACCGGGGAGCTGTTTTTT. It encodes CASSQGLNTGELFF.

This clonotype was counted between two and nine times. The chain links TRBV4-1 to TRBJ2-7; D not certain. The V gene lost 1 base and the J gene lost 0 bases, with 13 bases spanning the gap. The CDR3 length is 16 residues. Germline lookup yields CDR1 MGHRA and CDR2 YSYEKL. The CDR3 coding sequence is TGCGCCAGCAGCCAAGGTTTTCGAACCCGCTCCTACGAGCAGTACTTC. It specifies CASSQGFRTRSYEQYF.

J is TRBJ2-6 and V is TRBV4-3, with 9 bases identical to TRBD1. Trimming cost V 1 base and J 3 bases; bases outside gene matches: 1. CDR3 length: 16 residues. Per the germline V gene, CDR1 is LGHNA and CDR2 is YSLEER. The CDR3 bases are TGCGCCAGCAGCCAAGGACAGGGGGTTGGGGCCAACGTCCTGACTTTC. This codes for CASSQGQGVGANVLTF.